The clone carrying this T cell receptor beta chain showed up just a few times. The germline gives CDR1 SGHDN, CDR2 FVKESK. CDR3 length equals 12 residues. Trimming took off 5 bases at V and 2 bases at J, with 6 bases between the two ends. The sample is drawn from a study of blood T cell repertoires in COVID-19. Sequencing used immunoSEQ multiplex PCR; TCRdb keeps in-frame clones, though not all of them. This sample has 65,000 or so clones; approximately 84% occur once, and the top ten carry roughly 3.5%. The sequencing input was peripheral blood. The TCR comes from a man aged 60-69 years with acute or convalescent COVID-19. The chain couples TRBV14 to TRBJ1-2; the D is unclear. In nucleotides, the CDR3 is TGTGCCAGCAGCGGGCAGAACTATGGCTACACCTTC. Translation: CASSGQNYGYTF. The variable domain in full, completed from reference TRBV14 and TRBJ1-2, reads EAGVTQFPSHSVIEKGQTVTLRCDPISGHDNLYWYRRVMGKEIKFLLHFVKESKQDESGMPNNRFLAERTGGTYSTLKVQPAELEDSGVYFCASSGQNYGYTFGSGTRLTVV.